The 29 T cell receptor beta chains presented below share a single source sample, sequenced in a study of glioma-infiltrating T cells. The iRepertoire nested amplicon-rescue multiplex PCR amplified TCR alpha and beta CDR3s from RNA. In TCRdb, the multiplex PCR reads were re-called with MiXCR into one record per CDR3 protein. The sample lists fewer than 250,000 distinct CDR3 sequences; over 25% were seen once. The sequenced sample consisted of glioma tissue, nonneoplastic brain tissue, or PBMCs (not recorded which). All receptors derive from a human donor with low-grade glioma or glioblastoma, undergoing nonglioma brain surgery, or in good health (not recorded which).

V is TRBV5-4 and J is TRBJ2-5; D is possibly TRBD2 (6 bases). CDR1 and CDR2 from the germline V gene are SGHNT and YYREEE (reference sequence). Trimming left V 3 bases short and J 3 bases short, with 18 bases between. The CDR3 sequence is 16 residues long. CDR3 nucleotides: TGTGCCAGCAGCTCCCCCGGGGAGCGGGCCGAAGAGACCCAGTACTTC. It codes for CASSSPGERAEETQYF.

This clonotype was counted at least ten times. The chain combines TRBV20-1 with TRBJ2-5, with a weak D call TRBD1 (6 bases). The V end was cut by 6 bases, the J end by 4 bases, with 18 bases between. The CDR3 is made up of 14 amino acids. Germline V gene sequence: CDR1 DFQATT, CDR2 SNEGSKA (reference sequence). The CDR3 DNA follows: TGCAGTGCACGTAGCGTGGGGGCCCCAGAGACCCAGTACTTC. This sequence encodes CSARSVGAPETQYF.

This CDR3 is CASSFGLAPDGTGELFF. For the CDR3, the DNA is TGTGCCAGCAGCTTTGGGCTAGCCCCTGATGGGACCGGGGAGCTGTTTTTT. V is TRBV11-3 and J is TRBJ2-2, with D possibly being TRBD2 (5 bases). The CDR3 is 17 residues long. Trimming removed 3 bases from V and 5 bases from J, with 19 bases in between. Germline V gives CDR1 SGHNT, CDR2 YENEEA. Supplemented by reference TRBV11-3 and TRBJ2-2, the full variable domain reads EAGVVQSPRYKIIEKKQPVAFWCNPISGHNTLYWYLQNLGQGPELLIRYENEEAVDDSQLPKDRFSAERLKGVDSTLKIQPAELGDSAVYLCASSFGLAPDGTGELFFGEGSRLTVL.

This clonotype has just a few counts. The genes are TRBV29-1 and TRBJ2-3; no firm D call. Germline CDR1 SQVTM, CDR2 ANQGSEA. The V end was cut by 3 bases, the J end by 2 bases, with 15 bases between. This CDR3 is 15 amino acids long. CDR3 in amino acids: CSVEVGRSSTDTQYF. Here the CDR3 DNA reads TGCAGCGTTGAGGTGGGCAGGAGTTCCACAGATACGCAGTATTTT.

The chain combines TRBV7-2 with TRBJ1-5; D not certain. Deletions cut 5 bases from V and 3 bases from J, with 14 bases between. The CDR3 loop spans 15 amino acids. The germline CDR1 and CDR2 sequences are SGHTA and FQGNSA. The CDR3 here is CASSPIVGINQPQHF. The DNA of the CDR3 is TGTGCCAGCAGCCCGATAGTGGGGATCAATCAGCCCCAGCATTTT.

About this clonotype: One end of the junction is discordant with germline, which a read error may explain. This chain links TRBV3-1 with TRBJ2-1; possibly TRBD1 for D (6 bases). This CDR3 has 19 residues. The germline gives CDR1 LGHDT, CDR2 YNNKEL (reference sequence). The CDR3 nucleotides read TGTGCCAGCAGCCAAGGTCCCGTGGTGAGGGGGAGCTCCTACAATGAGCGGTTCTTC. This codes for CASSQGPVVRGSSYNERFF.

This clonotype has ten or more counts. The rearrangement joins TRBV7-9 to TRBJ1-6; 8 bases fit TRBD1. The CDR3 is made up of 14 amino acids. Germline V gives CDR1 SEHNR, CDR2 FQNEAQ (reference sequence). V trimming: 9 bases; J trimming: 13 bases; junction bases outside the gene matches: 14. The CDR3 DNA reads TGTGCCAGTACGCCGCAGGGGGCACTCGGTCCCCTCCACTTT. It yields the protein CASTPQGALGPLHF.

This clonotype was counted at least ten times. The V gene is TRBV4-1, the J gene TRBJ2-7; tentatively, D is TRBD1 (5 bases). Trimming shortened V by 0 bases and J by 0 bases, and 12 bases separated the two germline ends. The CDR3 is 16 residues long. CDR1 and CDR2 (germline): MGHRA, YSYEKL. In DNA, the CDR3 is TGCGCCAGCAGCCAAGATAGACAGTGGAGCTCCTACGAGCAGTACTTC. This translates into CASSQDRQWSSYEQYF.

This clonotype was seen repeatedly, ten times or more. J is TRBJ2-1 and V is TRBV6-5; 10 bases are a match to TRBD2. The CDR3 totals 15 residues. Germline V CDR1 and CDR2: MNHEY, SVGAGI. V trimming: 2 bases; J trimming: 8 bases; junction bases outside the gene matches: 6. CDR3 region: CASSYALAGVDEQFF. For the CDR3, the DNA is TGTGCCAGCAGTTACGCCCTAGCGGGAGTCGATGAGCAGTTCTTC.

This clonotype showed up many times. The chain combines TRBV12-3 or TRBV12-4 with TRBJ1-3; the match to TRBD1 covers 7 bases. The CDR3 is 14 residues long. V was clipped by 3 bases and J by 7 bases; unmatched bases: 6. CDR3 protein: CASSLVGGGNTIYF. CDR3 DNA: TGTGCCAGCAGTTTGGTAGGGGGCGGGAACACCATATATTTT.

For this clonotype: A much larger clone lies a single base off, so this may be a read error. V usage is TRBV5-1 and J usage is TRBJ1-6; maybe TRBD1 (5 bases). Trimming removed 4 bases at V and 7 bases at J, with 12 bases between. This CDR3 has 14 residues. Germline V gene data show CDR1 as SGHRS and CDR2 as YFSETQ. CDR3 amino acids: CASSRATENSPLHF. The CDR3 coding sequence is TGCGCCAGCAGCCGCGCGACAGAGAATTCACCCCTCCACTTT.

This clonotype was seen ten or more times. V and J are TRBV5-1 and TRBJ2-3; D is possibly TRBD2 (6 bases). CDR1 SGHRS and CDR2 YFSETQ come from the germline V gene. Trimming cost V 2 bases and J 5 bases, with 12 bases left between them. The CDR3 is made up of 14 amino acids. The CDR3: CASSFGGVEDTQYF. CDR3 bases: TGCGCCAGCAGCTTCGGGGGAGTAGAAGATACGCAGTATTTT. The full variable domain, its missing parts supplied by reference TRBV5-1 and TRBJ2-3, is KAGVTQTPRYLIKTRGQQVTLSCSPISGHRSVSWYQQTPGQGLQFLFEYFSETQRNKGNFPGRFSGRQFSNSRSEMNVSTLELGDSALYLCASSFGGVEDTQYFGPGTRLTVL.

This sequence joins TRBV29-1 and TRBJ2-7, with 8 bases fitting TRBD1. The V gene's germline CDR1 is SQVTM and CDR2 ANQGSEA. The V segment lost 5 bases and the J segment 0 bases; nucleotides outside the gene matches: 6. This CDR3 has 14 residues. CDR3 in DNA: TGCAGCGTTCGTGACAGGGGAGTCTCCTACGAGCAGTACTTC. Translated: CSVRDRGVSYEQYF.

Details on this clonotype: Just one base apart from a much larger clone, this may be a read error. This chain joins TRBV28 and TRBJ2-7; possibly TRBD1 for D (5 bases). CDR1 is MDHEN and CDR2 is SYDVKM in the germline V gene. The CDR3 consists of 14 residues. CDR3 bases: TGTGCCAGCCATATGGACATTCACTCCTACAAGCAGTACTTC. Protein product: CASHMDIHSYKQYF.

There are many counts of this clonotype. The rearrangement uses TRBV6-6 and TRBJ2-7; TRBD1 might be the D (6 bases). Germline V gene data show CDR1 as MNHNY and CDR2 as SVGAGI (reference sequence). The CDR3 is 15 residues long. V was cut by 2 bases and J by 4 bases, with 15 bases left in between. Here the CDR3 reads CASSYGPHRAYEQYF. Written as DNA, the CDR3 is TGTGCCAGCAGTTACGGCCCCCACAGGGCATACGAGCAGTACTTC.

This clonotype was seen ten or more times. This chain joins TRBV7-9 and TRBJ1-2; D may be TRBD1 (5 bases). Germline V gene lookup returns CDR1 SEHNR and CDR2 FQNEAQ (reference sequence). The CDR3 totals 13 residues. Between the trimmed V and J ends, which lost 3 bases and 7 bases, there was a span of 12 bases. CDR3 nucleotides: TGTGCCAGCAGCTTGACGAAGGGACTTGGCTACACCTTC. It specifies CASSLTKGLGYTF.

As for this clonotype: One end of the junction fails to match germline, which may point to a read error. The chain joins TRBV11-3 to TRBJ2-3; D is uncertain. There are 13 residues in the CDR3. Germline V gene data show CDR1 as SGHNT and CDR2 as YENEEA. CDR3 DNA: TGTGCCAGCAGCTTCCCCCACGATGATAAGCAGTATTTT. Its protein is CASSFPHDDKQYF.

Ten or more counts support this clonotype. CDR3 nucleotide sequence: TGTGCCAGTGGACAGGGGGCGCTTACTGAAGCTTTCTTT. Translated: CASGQGALTEAFF. The V gene is TRBV19, the J gene TRBJ1-1; 11 positions agree with TRBD1. Unmatched junction bases numbered 4, after V lost 8 bases and J lost 5 bases. Germline V lookup: CDR1 LNHDA, CDR2 SQIVND (reference sequence). The CDR3 runs 13 residues.

The table lists this clonotype with many counts. This rearrangement joins TRBV20-1 to TRBJ2-7; 7 positions match TRBD2. The CDR3 is 16 amino acids. The germline gives CDR1 DFQATT, CDR2 SNEGSKA (reference sequence). After removal of 3 bases from V and 1 base from J, the junction contained 12 bases not matched to a gene. CDR3 in amino acids: CSASPPSGINSYEQYF. As DNA, the CDR3 is TGCAGTGCTAGCCCACCGAGCGGGATTAATTCCTACGAGCAGTACTTC.

Concerning this clonotype: In this CDR3 the conserved last residue, phenylalanine or tryptophan, is missing, so a read error is likely. This chain uses TRBV3-1 with TRBJ2-7; tentative D call: TRBD2 (7 bases). The V gene lost 4 bases and the J gene lost 6 bases, with 10 bases spanning the gap. Germline assignment: CDR1 LGHDT and CDR2 YNNKEL (reference sequence). The CDR3 runs to 12 residues. The CDR3 DNA reads as TGTGCCAGCAGCCCGAGGGGGGGCGAGCAGTACTTG. This gives the protein CASSPRGGEQYL.

In this sample, this clonotype turned up many times. The V and J genes are TRBV2 and TRBJ2-3; D is possibly TRBD1 (6 bases). Per the germline V gene, CDR1 is SNHLY and CDR2 is FYNNEI. CDR3 size: 13 residues. Trimming removed 7 bases from V and 6 bases from J, with 14 bases in between. The CDR3 reads CASIWGPRDTQYF. The DNA for the CDR3 is TGTGCCAGCATCTGGGGGCCCCGGGATACGCAGTATTTT.

Points on this clonotype: One end of the junction does not line up with germline, which may come from a read error. This sequence joins TRBV20-1 and TRBJ2-7; D not resolved. CDR3 length equals 13 residues. The germline gives CDR1 DFQATT, CDR2 SNEGSKA (reference sequence). The CDR3 spells CSARTSYGYEQHF. Here the CDR3 DNA reads TGCAGTGCTAGAACCTCATACGGCTACGAGCAGCACTTC.

Worth noting for this clonotype: A much larger clone sits a single nucleotide away, making a read error possible. This chain uses TRBV20-1 with TRBJ2-3; D is undetermined. The CDR3 covers 15 residues. Trimming pared 5 bases from V and 0 bases from J, leaving 15 bases between. Germline V gene data show CDR1 as DFQATT and CDR2 as SNEGSKA (reference sequence). For the CDR3, the DNA is TGCAGTGCTGGGATTGGGTTGGCTAGCACAGATACGCAGTATTTT. Residues: CSAGIGLASTDTQYF.

Turning to this clonotype: Just one base apart from a much larger clone, this may be a read error. The genes are TRBV7-9 and TRBJ2-7; D call uncertain. Trimming pared 7 bases from V and 2 bases from J, leaving 12 bases between. Germline V lookup: CDR1 SEHNR, CDR2 FQNEAQ (reference sequence). This CDR3 region has 13 residues. CDR3 nucleotide sequence: TGTGCCAGCATCCCACCCGGTCCCTACGAGCAGTACTTC. Residues: CASIPPGPYEQYF.

This clonotype was detected many times. The rearrangement uses TRBV4-3 and TRBJ2-5; TRBD2 is a possible D gene (5 bases). CDR1 and CDR2 from the germline V gene are LGHNA and YSLEER. This CDR3 is 16 amino acids long. Trimming took 0 bases from V and 1 from J, leaving 12 bases between them. The CDR3 sequence is CASSQEPRGLQETQYF. CDR3 coding DNA: TGCGCCAGCAGCCAAGAGCCCCGAGGGCTCCAAGAGACCCAGTACTTC.

Of note for this clonotype: A clone one base away is much larger, so this may be a read error. The rearrangement links TRBV20-1 to TRBJ2-7; TRBD2 agrees at 8 bases. From germline, CDR1 is DFQATT and CDR2 SNEGSKA (reference sequence). Losses at the gene ends were 6 bases for V and 4 bases for J; bases not matched to a gene: 5. The CDR3 consists of 12 residues. CDR3 protein: CSAGREGYEQYF. In nucleotides, the CDR3 is TGCAGTGCGGGACGGGAGGGGTACGAGCAGTACTTC.

Turning to this clonotype: This may come from a read error, since a much larger clone is one base off. The chain links TRBV7-9 to TRBJ2-7; 11 bases are shared with TRBD2. The CDR3 consists of 16 residues. The germline CDR1 and CDR2 sequences are SEHNR and FQNEAQ (reference sequence). CDR3 nucleotides: TGTGTCAGCAGCTTAGCGGGGACTAGCGGTACCTACGAGCAGTACTTC. As protein: CVSSLAGTSGTYEQYF.

There are many counts of this clonotype. This chain uses TRBV27 with TRBJ2-5; 9 bases fit TRBD2. J lost 5 bases, V lost 7 bases, and 8 bases had no gene match. Germline V gene sequence: CDR1 MNHEY, CDR2 SMNVEV (reference sequence). CDR3 size: 14 residues. DNA of the CDR3: TGTGCCAGCAAAGAACTAGCGGGCTTGGAGACCCAGTACTTC. Translation: CASKELAGLETQYF.

The genes are TRBV12-3 or TRBV12-4 and TRBJ2-1; the match to TRBD1 covers 7 bases. The junction had 5 bases not matched to a gene; V was cut back by 5 bases and J by 7 bases. This CDR3 has 13 amino acids. The CDR3 region is CASSKQGPNEQFF. For the CDR3, the DNA is TGTGCCAGCAGTAAACAGGGGCCGAATGAGCAGTTCTTC.